The T cell receptor (beta chain) described here comes from a study of vaccination effects on CD4 cells after COVID-19. The study's findings and limits: Whether induced by infection or by vaccine, clones showed marked clonal contraction late after vaccination.

Germline lookup yields CDR1 SGHRS and CDR2 YFSETQ. This CDR3 spans 15 amino acids. Sequenced by immunoSEQ multiplex PCR; TCRdb stores in-frame clones only, minus some. The repertoire has about 48,000 clones, 50% to 70% of them found once; the top ten carry roughly 5.1%. Culture proceeded for roughly ten days, and CD4+ T cells were then isolated. Of note for this clone: Antigen specificity is unknown. The junction does not match germline at one end; this may be a read error.

The chain employs TRBV5-1 and TRBJ2-7; TRBD2 might be the D (9 bases). The TCR sequence derives from a human donor who received a COVID-19 vaccine. This sample comprised CD4+ T cells from PBMCs cultured without peptide, obtained before COVID-19 vaccination. DNA of the CDR3: TGCGCCAGCAGCCGGGCGACAGGGGAACTAGCGGGTGACCTATTC. As protein: CASSRATGELAGDLF.